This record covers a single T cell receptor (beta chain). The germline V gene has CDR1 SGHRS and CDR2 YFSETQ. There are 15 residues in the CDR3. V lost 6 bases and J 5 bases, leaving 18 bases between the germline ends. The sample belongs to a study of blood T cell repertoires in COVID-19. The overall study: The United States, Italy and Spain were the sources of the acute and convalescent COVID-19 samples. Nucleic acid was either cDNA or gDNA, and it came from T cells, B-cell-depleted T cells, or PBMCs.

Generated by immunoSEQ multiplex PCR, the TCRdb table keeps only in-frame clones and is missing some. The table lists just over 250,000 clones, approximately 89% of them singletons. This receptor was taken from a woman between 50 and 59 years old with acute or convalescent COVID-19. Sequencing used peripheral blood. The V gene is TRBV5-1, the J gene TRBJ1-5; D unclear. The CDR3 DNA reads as TGCGCCAGCAAGTCGGACCTAGGGAGTCATCAGCCCCAGCATTTT. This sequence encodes CASKSDLGSHQPQHF. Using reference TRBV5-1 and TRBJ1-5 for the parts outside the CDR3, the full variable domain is KAGVTQTPRYLIKTRGQQVTLSCSPISGHRSVSWYQQTPGQGLQFLFEYFSETQRNKGNFPGRFSGRQFSNSRSEMNVSTLELGDSALYLCASKSDLGSHQPQHFGDGTRLSIL.